These 8 T cell receptor beta chains came from one sample sequenced in a study of blood T cell repertoires in COVID-19. Repertoires were generated with immunoSEQ multiplex PCR, while TCRdb's copy carries only in-frame clones and drops some. The sample contains over 300,000 clones, about nine tenths of which appear only once. Material for sequencing was PBMCs or T cells enriched from blood (not recorded which). The source of these receptors is a woman younger than 30 who had recovered from COVID-19.

The V gene is TRBV3-1 (or the pseudogene TRBV3-2), the J gene TRBJ2-2; D unclear. V was trimmed by 1 base and J by 4 bases, leaving 10 bases between them. CDR1 and CDR2 from the germline V gene are LGHDT and YNNKEL (reference sequence). CDR3 length: 15 residues. CDR3 amino acids: CASSQVLASTGELFF. The CDR3, as DNA: TGTGCCAGCAGCCAAGTACTCGCATCCACCGGGGAGCTGTTTTTT.

The V and J genes are TRBV7-2 and TRBJ2-7; D unresolved. Germline V gives CDR1 SGHTA, CDR2 FQGNSA. Between the trimmed V and J ends, which lost 2 bases and 1 base, there was a span of 9 bases. The CDR3 spans 14 residues. The CDR3: CASSLNPLSYEQYF. The CDR3, as DNA: TGTGCCAGCAGCTTAAATCCCCTTTCCTACGAGCAGTACTTC.

The V call is TRBV24-1, the J call TRBJ1-1, with D maybe TRBD1 (6 bases). The ends were cut back, 3 bases at V and 4 bases at J, with 11 bases in the middle. This CDR3 has 14 amino acids. Germline values: CDR1 KGHDR, CDR2 SFDVKD. The CDR3 here is CATSDPGTTTEAFF. DNA for the CDR3: TGTGCCACCAGTGATCCGGGGACAACCACTGAAGCTTTCTTT.

The chain carries TRBV6-7 and TRBJ1-1, with D maybe TRBD1 (5 bases). TRBV6-7 counts as an open reading frame of uncertain function. CDR3 length: 15 amino acids. V was pared by 5 bases and J by 5 bases, with 18 bases between. CDR3 protein: CASSPDRLMRTEAFF. The CDR3 bases are TGTGCCAGCAGTCCCGACAGACTCATGAGGACTGAAGCTTTCTTT.

The count of this clone is one. The V gene is TRBV27, the J gene TRBJ1-1; TRBD1 matches at 9 bases. The germline CDR1 and CDR2 sequences are MNHEY and SMNVEV (reference sequence). The CDR3 contains 14 residues. The V gene end was trimmed by 4 bases and the J gene end by 9 bases; junction bases not matched to a gene: 9. CDR3 nucleotides: TGTGCCAGCAGTTCCCCGGGACAGGGTTCTAAAGCTTTCTTT. Translated: CASSSPGQGSKAFF.

V and J are TRBV28 and TRBJ2-5, with 7 bases fitting TRBD1. The length of the CDR3 is 16 residues. Germline V gives CDR1 MDHEN, CDR2 SYDVKM. V lost 4 bases, J lost 5 bases, and 13 bases stayed unmatched. CDR3 sequence reads: CASSSTTGKGLETQYF. CDR3 DNA sequence: TGTGCCAGCAGTTCGACGACAGGGAAGGGTTTGGAGACCCAGTACTTC.

As concerns this clone: The sample contains more than one DNA sequence encoding this CDR3. The rearrangement uses TRBV12-3 or TRBV12-4 and TRBJ1-2, with 7 bases fitting TRBD1. The CDR3 is made up of 12 amino acids. V lost 2 bases and J lost 8; bases outside the gene matches: 2. The CDR3 DNA is TGTGCCAGCAGTTTATCGGACAGGGGCTACACCTTC. It is translated as CASSLSDRGYTF.

The CDR3 loop is CASRDRDRATHNSPLHF. DNA for the CDR3: TGCGCCAGTAGAGACCGGGACAGGGCCACTCATAATTCACCCCTCCACTTT. The chain carries TRBV23-1 and TRBJ1-6; TRBD1 matches 9 bases. TRBV23-1 is an ORF, and what it does is uncertain. J was trimmed by 5 bases and V by 9 bases; bases with no gene match: 14. This CDR3 spans 17 amino acids.